This T cell receptor beta chain was retrieved from a study of blood T cell repertoires in COVID-19. Study in general: The analysed material was cDNA or gDNA that came from T cells, B-cell-depleted T cells, or PBMCs.

The germline V gene encodes CDR1 SNHLY and CDR2 FYNNEI. With 4 bases removed from V and 1 base from J, the gap between germline ends came to 10 bases. CDR3 length equals 14 residues. Under the authors' procedure: Amplification of reference gene primers provided the estimated nucleated cell counts. Sequenced by immunoSEQ multiplex PCR; TCRdb stores in-frame clones only, minus some. V and J calls and clone size are copied from that table; D and trimming were computed from the DNA. Of over 200,000 clones in the sample, around 87% were seen once. The receptor was derived from a woman between 45 and 60 years old with acute or convalescent COVID-19. The chain recombines TRBV2 with TRBJ2-5; D might be TRBD2 (6 bases). Sequencing was performed on peripheral blood. Here the CDR3 DNA reads TGTGCCAGCAGTGTACGGACTACCCAAGAGACCCAGTACTTC. It translates to CASSVRTTQETQYF.